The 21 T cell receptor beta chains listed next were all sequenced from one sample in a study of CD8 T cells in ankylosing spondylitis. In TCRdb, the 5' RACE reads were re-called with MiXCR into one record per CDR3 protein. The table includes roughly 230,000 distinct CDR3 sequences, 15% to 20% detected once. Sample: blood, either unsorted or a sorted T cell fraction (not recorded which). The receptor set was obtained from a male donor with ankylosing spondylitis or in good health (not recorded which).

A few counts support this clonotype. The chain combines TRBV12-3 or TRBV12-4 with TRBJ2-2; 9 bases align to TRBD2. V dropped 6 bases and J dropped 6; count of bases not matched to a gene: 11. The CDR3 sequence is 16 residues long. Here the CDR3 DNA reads TGTGCCAGCAGACCCGATAGCGGGAGTGGGGCCGGGGAGCTGTTTTTT. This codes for CASRPDSGSGAGELFF.

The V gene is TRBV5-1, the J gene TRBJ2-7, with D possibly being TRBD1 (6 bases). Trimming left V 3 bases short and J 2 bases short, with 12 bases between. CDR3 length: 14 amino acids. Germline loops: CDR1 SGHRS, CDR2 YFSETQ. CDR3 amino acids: CASSYRAETYEQYF. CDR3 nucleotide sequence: TGCGCCAGCAGCTACAGGGCGGAAACCTACGAGCAGTACTTC.

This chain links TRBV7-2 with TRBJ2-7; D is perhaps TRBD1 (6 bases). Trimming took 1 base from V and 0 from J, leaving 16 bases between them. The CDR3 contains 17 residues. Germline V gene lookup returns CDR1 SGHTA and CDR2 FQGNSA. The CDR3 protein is CASSLGITGSFSYEQYF. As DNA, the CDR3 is TGTGCCAGCAGCTTAGGGATAACAGGGTCCTTCTCCTACGAGCAGTACTTC. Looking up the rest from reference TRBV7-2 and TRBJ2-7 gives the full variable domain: GAGVSQSPSNKVTEKGKDVELRCDPISGHTALYWYRQSLGQGLEFLIYFQGNSAPDKSGLPSDRFSAERTGGSVSTLTIQRTQQEDSAVYLCASSLGITGSFSYEQYFGPGTRLTVT.

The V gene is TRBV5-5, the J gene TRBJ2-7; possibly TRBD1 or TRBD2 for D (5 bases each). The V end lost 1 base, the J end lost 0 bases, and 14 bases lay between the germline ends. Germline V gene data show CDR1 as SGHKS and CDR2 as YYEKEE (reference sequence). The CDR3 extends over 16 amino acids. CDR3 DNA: TGTGCCAGCAGCTTGTCTCAGTCGGGGCCCTCCTACGAGCAGTACTTC. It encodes CASSLSQSGPSYEQYF.

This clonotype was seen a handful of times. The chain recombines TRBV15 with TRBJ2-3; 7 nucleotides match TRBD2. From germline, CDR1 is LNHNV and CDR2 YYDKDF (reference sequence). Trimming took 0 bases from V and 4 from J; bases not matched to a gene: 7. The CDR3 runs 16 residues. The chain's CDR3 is CATSRDGEGPPDTQYF. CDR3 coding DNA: TGTGCCACCAGCAGAGACGGGGAGGGCCCCCCAGATACGCAGTATTTT.

The CDR3 loop is CASSTEAGLGNTIYF. Written as DNA, the CDR3 is TGTGCCAGCAGCACGGAGGCGGGGCTCGGAAACACCATATATTTT. The genes are TRBV7-2 and TRBJ1-3; possible D gene TRBD1, 5 bases. The germline gives CDR1 SGHTA, CDR2 FQGNSA. The V and J ends lost 5 bases and 4 bases respectively, with 15 bases between them. This CDR3 has 15 residues.

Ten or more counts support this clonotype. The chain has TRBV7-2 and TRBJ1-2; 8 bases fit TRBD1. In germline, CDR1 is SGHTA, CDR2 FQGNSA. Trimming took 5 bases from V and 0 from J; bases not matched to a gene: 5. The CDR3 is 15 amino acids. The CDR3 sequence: CASSDHRGANYGYTF. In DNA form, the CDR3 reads TGTGCCAGCAGCGACCACAGGGGGGCTAACTATGGCTACACCTTC.

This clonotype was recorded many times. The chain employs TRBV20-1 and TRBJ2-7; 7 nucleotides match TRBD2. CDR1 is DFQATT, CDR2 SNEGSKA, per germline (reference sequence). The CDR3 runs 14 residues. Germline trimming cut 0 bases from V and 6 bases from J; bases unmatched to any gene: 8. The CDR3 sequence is CSARDTSGISEQYF. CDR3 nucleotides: TGCAGTGCTAGAGATACAAGCGGGATATCCGAGCAGTACTTC.

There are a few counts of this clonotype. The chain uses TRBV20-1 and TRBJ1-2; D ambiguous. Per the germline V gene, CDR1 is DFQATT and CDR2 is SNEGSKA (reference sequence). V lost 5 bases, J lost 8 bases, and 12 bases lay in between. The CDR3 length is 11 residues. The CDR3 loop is CSAHALWGYTF. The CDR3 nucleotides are TGCAGTGCTCACGCCCTCTGGGGCTACACCTTC.

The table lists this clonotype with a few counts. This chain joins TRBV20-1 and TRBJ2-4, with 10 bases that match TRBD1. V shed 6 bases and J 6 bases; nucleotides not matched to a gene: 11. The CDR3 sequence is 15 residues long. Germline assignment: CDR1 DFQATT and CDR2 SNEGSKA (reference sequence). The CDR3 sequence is CSAQIDRGRRNIQYF. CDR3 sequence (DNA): TGCAGTGCCCAAATTGACAGGGGGCGTAGAAACATTCAGTACTTC.

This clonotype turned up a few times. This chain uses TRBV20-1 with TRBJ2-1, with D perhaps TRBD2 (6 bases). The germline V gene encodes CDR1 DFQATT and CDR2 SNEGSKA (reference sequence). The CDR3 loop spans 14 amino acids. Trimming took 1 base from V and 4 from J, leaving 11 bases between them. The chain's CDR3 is CSARGGIIYNEQFF. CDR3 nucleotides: TGCAGTGCTAGAGGCGGGATCATTTACAATGAGCAGTTCTTC.

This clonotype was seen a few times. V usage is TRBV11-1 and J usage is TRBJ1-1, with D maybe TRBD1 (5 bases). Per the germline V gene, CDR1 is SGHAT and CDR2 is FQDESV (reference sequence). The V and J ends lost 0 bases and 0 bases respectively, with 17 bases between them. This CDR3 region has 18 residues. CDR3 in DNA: TGTGCCAGCAGCTTAGCGGCGGGGCAGGGCCAACTGAACACTGAAGCTTTCTTT. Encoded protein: CASSLAAGQGQLNTEAFF.

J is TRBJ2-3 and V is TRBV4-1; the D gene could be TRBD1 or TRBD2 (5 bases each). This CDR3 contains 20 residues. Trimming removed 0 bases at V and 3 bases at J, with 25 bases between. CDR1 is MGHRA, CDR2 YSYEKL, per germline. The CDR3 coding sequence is TGCGCCAGCAGCCAAGAAAATTGGATAGGACACCCCCGCGGGACAGATACGCAGTATTTT. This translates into CASSQENWIGHPRGTDTQYF.

In DNA, the CDR3 is TGTGCCAGCAGTTTAACTCGGACAGATAACTATGGCTACACCTTC. Encoded protein: CASSLTRTDNYGYTF. This chain joins TRBV12-3 or TRBV12-4 and TRBJ1-2; weak D call: TRBD1 (6 bases). This CDR3 has 15 amino acids. The germline V and J ends were trimmed by 2 bases and 1 base, with 11 bases remaining between them.

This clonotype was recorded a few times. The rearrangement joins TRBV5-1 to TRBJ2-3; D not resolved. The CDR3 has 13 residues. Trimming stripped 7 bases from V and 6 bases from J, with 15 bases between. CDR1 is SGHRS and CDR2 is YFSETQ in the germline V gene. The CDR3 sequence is CASVELSGDTQYF. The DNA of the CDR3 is TGCGCCAGCGTGGAACTCTCGGGCGATACGCAGTATTTT. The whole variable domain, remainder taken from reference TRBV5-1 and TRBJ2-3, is KAGVTQTPRYLIKTRGQQVTLSCSPISGHRSVSWYQQTPGQGLQFLFEYFSETQRNKGNFPGRFSGRQFSNSRSEMNVSTLELGDSALYLCASVELSGDTQYFGPGTRLTVL.

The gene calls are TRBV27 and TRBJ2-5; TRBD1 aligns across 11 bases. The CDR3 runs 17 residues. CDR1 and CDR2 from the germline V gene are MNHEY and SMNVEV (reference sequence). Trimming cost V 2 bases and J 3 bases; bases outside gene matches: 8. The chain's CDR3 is CASSLLPPGQGEETQYF. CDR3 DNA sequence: TGTGCCAGCAGTTTACTCCCCCCGGGACAGGGGGAAGAGACCCAGTACTTC.

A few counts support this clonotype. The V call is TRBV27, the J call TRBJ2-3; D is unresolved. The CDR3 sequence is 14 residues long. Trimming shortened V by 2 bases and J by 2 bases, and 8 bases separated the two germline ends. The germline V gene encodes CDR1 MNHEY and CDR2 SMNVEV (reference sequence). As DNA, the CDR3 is TGTGCCAGCAGTTTAGCCGGATTCACAGATACGCAGTATTTT. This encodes CASSLAGFTDTQYF.

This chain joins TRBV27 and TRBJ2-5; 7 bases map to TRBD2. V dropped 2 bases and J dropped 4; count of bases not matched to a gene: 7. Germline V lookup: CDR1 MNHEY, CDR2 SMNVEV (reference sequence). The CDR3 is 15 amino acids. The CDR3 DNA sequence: TGTGCCAGCAGTTTAACGAGCGGGGAAGGAGAGACCCAGTACTTC. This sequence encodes CASSLTSGEGETQYF.

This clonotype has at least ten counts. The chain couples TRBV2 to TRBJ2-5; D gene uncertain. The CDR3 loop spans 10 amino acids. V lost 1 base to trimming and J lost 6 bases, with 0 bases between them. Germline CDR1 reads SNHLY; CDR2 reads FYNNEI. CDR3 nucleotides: TGTGCCAGCAGTGAAGAGACCCAGTACTTC. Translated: CASSEETQYF.

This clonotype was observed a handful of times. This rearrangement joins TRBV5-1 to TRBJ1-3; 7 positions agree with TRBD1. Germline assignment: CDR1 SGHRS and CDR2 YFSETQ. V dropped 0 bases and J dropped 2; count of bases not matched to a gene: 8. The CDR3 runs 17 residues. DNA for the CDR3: TGCGCCAGCAGCTTGGAGGGGACAGATCCTCCTGGAAACACCATATATTTT. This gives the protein CASSLEGTDPPGNTIYF.

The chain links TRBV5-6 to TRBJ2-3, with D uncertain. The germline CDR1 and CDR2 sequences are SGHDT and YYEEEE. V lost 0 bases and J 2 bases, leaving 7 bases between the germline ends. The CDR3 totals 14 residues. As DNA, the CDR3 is TGTGCCAGCAGCTTGGCGGGCACCACAGATACGCAGTATTTT. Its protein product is CASSLAGTTDTQYF.